One and the same sample provided the 13 T cell receptor beta chains below, sequenced in a study of patients and donors after allogeneic stem cell transplantation. In TCRdb, the RT-PCR reads were re-called with MiXCR into one record per CDR3 protein. Altogether some 880,000 distinct CDR3 sequences are present, over 15% being singletons, with the ten largest covering about 6%. The sample was blood, either unsorted or a sorted T cell fraction (not recorded which). These receptors all stem from a human donor who was either an allogeneic HSCT recipient or a stem cell or donor lymphocyte infusion donor (not recorded which). It is not recorded whose cells these are; they may come from a transplant donor.

This clonotype showed up many times. The rearrangement links TRBV6-1 to TRBJ1-1, with 7 bases aligning to TRBD1. The CDR3 extends over 14 amino acids. The germline V gene has CDR1 MNHNS and CDR2 SASEGT. Here the CDR3 DNA reads TGTGTCGCTGGCGTCGACGCACAGGGGACTGAAGCTTTCTTT. The encoded protein is CVAGVDAQGTEAFF.

The rearrangement uses TRBV5-8 and TRBJ2-3; a weak D match, TRBD2 (6 bases). The CDR3 is 17 residues long. Trimming cost V 3 bases and J 3 bases, with 20 bases left between them. The germline gives CDR1 SGHTS, CDR2 YDEGEE. The CDR3 DNA reads TGTGCCAGCAGCTGGGGCGGGGCTCGTCGAAGGACAGATACGCAGTATTTT. This encodes CASSWGGARRRTDTQYF.

This clonotype was seen a handful of times. This chain links TRBV7-8 with TRBJ2-1; no clear D. The V gene lost 2 bases and the J gene lost 5 bases, with 10 bases spanning the gap. Germline lookup yields CDR1 SGHVS and CDR2 FQNEAQ. This CDR3 comprises 14 residues. The CDR3 region is CASSLTETHNEQFF. CDR3 coding DNA: TGTGCCAGCAGCTTAACGGAGACCCACAATGAGCAGTTCTTC.

This clonotype was recorded a few times. This chain connects TRBV9 to TRBJ2-7, with 11 bases lining up with TRBD2. V was clipped by 4 bases and J by 2 bases; unmatched bases: 8. Germline assignment: CDR1 SGDLS and CDR2 YYNGEE. The CDR3 length is 16 residues. CDR3 region: CASSPGLAGGTYEQYF. The CDR3 nucleotides read TGTGCCAGCAGCCCGGGGCTAGCGGGAGGCACCTACGAGCAGTACTTC.

This clonotype was recorded many times. The chain uses TRBV5-1 and TRBJ1-1; tentative D call: TRBD1 (6 bases). This CDR3 is built from 15 residues. The V gene's germline CDR1 is SGHRS and CDR2 YFSETQ. V lost 0 bases to trimming and J lost 1 base, with 10 bases between them. Here the CDR3 DNA reads TGCGCCAGCAGCTTGGGCGGGACAAGGAACACTGAAGCTTTCTTT. As protein: CASSLGGTRNTEAFF.

This chain joins TRBV4-3 and TRBJ2-7, with 11 bases that match TRBD2. Germline assignment: CDR1 LGHNA and CDR2 YSLEER. CDR3 length: 18 amino acids. The ends lost 0 bases at V and 0 bases at J; junction bases unmatched: 7. CDR3 in DNA: TGCGCCAGCAGCCAAGATCACCCTAGCGGGGGGCACTCCTACGAGCAGTACTTC. Residues: CASSQDHPSGGHSYEQYF.

The genes are TRBV6-5 and TRBJ1-3; no reliable D call. CDR3 size: 14 residues. Germline V gene lookup returns CDR1 MNHEY and CDR2 SVGAGI. V was clipped by 8 bases and J by 0 bases, with 11 bases between them. The CDR3 DNA follows: TGTGCCAGCGGTTGGATTCTCTCTGGAAACACCATATATTTT. Translated, it gives CASGWILSGNTIYF.

V and J are TRBV20-1 and TRBJ2-1; D is ambiguous. The V end was cut by 7 bases, the J end by 13 bases, with 11 bases between. The CDR3 is 9 amino acids. Germline assignment: CDR1 DFQATT and CDR2 SNEGSKA (reference sequence). The CDR3, as DNA: TGCAGTGTCGACCCCGGTCAGTTCTTC. Amino acid sequence: CSVDPGQFF.

This clonotype was seen more than once but under ten times. One end of the junction varies from germline; a read error may be responsible. V gene TRBV29-1 combines with J gene TRBJ2-7; D is ambiguous. Per germline, CDR1 SQVTM and CDR2 ANQGSEA. The CDR3 length is 11 residues. CDR3 nucleotide sequence: TGCAGCGCTGAAGAGTATCGCGAGCAGTACTTC. Translating it yields CSAEEYREQYF.

In this sample, this clonotype turned up a few times. V and J are TRBV9 and TRBJ2-6, with D perhaps matching TRBD1 (5 bases). The CDR3 loop spans 17 amino acids. In germline, CDR1 is SGDLS, CDR2 YYNGEE. Trimming removed 4 bases from V and 4 bases from J, with 18 bases in between. The CDR3 loop is CASSHYQGVTGANVLTF. The CDR3 region has the DNA TGTGCCAGCAGCCATTATCAGGGTGTCACAGGGGCCAACGTCCTGACTTTC. The variable domain in full, with the rest retrieved from reference TRBV9 and TRBJ2-6, is DSGVTQTPKHLITATGQRVTLRCSPRSGDLSVYWYQQSLDQGLQFLIQYYNGEERAKGNILERFSAQQFPDLHSELNLSSLELGDSALYFCASSHYQGVTGANVLTFGAGSRLTVL.

V and J are TRBV6-2 or TRBV6-3 and TRBJ2-1; no firm D call. The CDR3 runs 12 residues. V was trimmed by 6 bases and J by 8 bases, leaving 11 bases between them. Germline V gene sequence: CDR1 MNHEY, CDR2 SVGEGT. For the CDR3, the DNA is TGTGCCAGCAGGCGAAATATCCATGAGCAGTTCTTC. It is translated as CASRRNIHEQFF.

This clonotype was seen ten or more times. The J gene is TRBJ2-7, the V gene TRBV12-3 or TRBV12-4, with D possibly being TRBD2 (6 bases). The CDR3 has 14 residues. V shed 5 bases and J shed 0 bases, with 11 bases lying between them. CDR3 loop: CASSRGGSSYEQYF. For the CDR3, the DNA is TGTGCCAGCAGTCGGGGAGGAAGCTCCTACGAGCAGTACTTC.

This clonotype was found a few times. The chain carries TRBV6-2 or TRBV6-3 and TRBJ2-1; D call uncertain. The CDR3 is 14 amino acids. Trimming stripped 5 bases from V and 4 bases from J, with 12 bases between. CDR1 and CDR2 from the germline V gene are MNHEY and SVGEGT. The CDR3: CASSAQGIYNEQFF. The CDR3 DNA follows: TGTGCCAGCAGTGCCCAAGGTATTTACAATGAGCAGTTCTTC.